The 30 T cell receptor beta chains listed next were all sequenced from one sample in a study of cytomegalovirus exposure and HLA in healthy donors (dated 2017 in TCRdb). The library was made by the immunoSEQ multiplex PCR assay. TCRdb mirrors the immuneACCESS table, restricted to in-frame sequences. Some clones are absent from its copies; in checked studies, under half trace to an unresolved V gene, and the reason for the others is unknown. Within this sample are 190,000 or so clones, with roughly four fifths of them counted one time only. 2.8% of the sample belongs to the ten largest clones. The sequenced material came from PBMCs. These receptors all come from a woman aged 18-29 years in good health and CMV-seropositive.

This clone was counted a few times. The chain recombines TRBV19 with TRBJ1-5; 10 bases are a match to TRBD1. This CDR3 is 14 amino acids long. V was pared by 10 bases and J by 6 bases, with 9 bases of the junction left unmatched. Germline V gene lookup returns CDR1 LNHDA and CDR2 SQIVND (reference sequence). The CDR3 loop reads CATDRGQQSQPQHF. For the CDR3, the DNA is TGTGCCACTGACAGGGGGCAACAGAGTCAGCCCCAGCATTTT.

The J gene is TRBJ1-2, the V gene TRBV4-2, with 7 positions matching TRBD1. Trimming removed 5 bases from V and 2 bases from J; junction bases left unmatched: 11. Per the germline V gene, CDR1 is LGHNA and CDR2 is YNFKEQ. The CDR3 has 16 amino acids. The CDR3 is CASSYTTDRANYGYTF. The CDR3 bases are TGTGCCAGCAGCTACACGACAGACAGGGCCAACTATGGCTACACCTTC.

The chain combines TRBV29-1 with TRBJ2-7, with 10 nucleotides matching TRBD1. CDR1 and CDR2 (germline): SQVTM, ANQGSEA. V lost 5 bases and J lost 6; bases outside the gene matches: 10. The CDR3 is 14 residues long. CDR3 amino acids: CSVFSGTGVSEQYF. The DNA for the CDR3 is TGCAGCGTTTTCTCCGGGACAGGGGTAAGCGAGCAGTACTTC.

The genes are TRBV5-1 and TRBJ2-3; TRBD2 matches at 12 bases. V was clipped by 0 bases and J by 5 bases; unmatched bases: 1. CDR1 is SGHRS and CDR2 is YFSETQ in the germline V gene. The CDR3 is 15 amino acids. The CDR3 nucleotides are TGCGCCAGCAGCTTGGTGACTAGCGGGGGAGATACGCAGTATTTT. It codes for CASSLVTSGGDTQYF.

The chain has TRBV7-9 and TRBJ2-5; D is undetermined. V was cut by 1 base and J by 1 base, with 4 bases left in between. Germline lookup yields CDR1 SEHNR and CDR2 FQNEAQ (reference sequence). This CDR3 spans 13 amino acids. CDR3 DNA: TGTGCCAGCAGCTTAGGAGTCCAAGAGACCCAGTACTTC. This gives the protein CASSLGVQETQYF. Filled out from reference TRBV7-9 and TRBJ2-5, the complete variable domain reads DTGVSQNPRHKITKRGQNVTFRCDPISEHNRLYWYRQTLGQGPEFLTYFQNEAQLEKSRLLSDRFSAERPKGSFSTLEIQRTEQGDSAMYLCASSLGVQETQYFGPGTRLLVL.

This clone was recorded a few times. V is TRBV29-1 and J is TRBJ1-4, with a possible D match to TRBD1 (5 bases). Looked up from germline, CDR1 is SQVTM and CDR2 is ANQGSEA. V lost 4 bases and J 8 bases, leaving 8 bases between the germline ends. This CDR3 contains 11 residues. The CDR3: CSVVAGEKLFF. The CDR3, as DNA: TGCAGCGTTGTGGCAGGGGAAAAACTGTTTTTT. The entire variable domain, with the rest obtained from reference TRBV29-1 and TRBJ1-4, is as follows: SAVISQKPSRDICQRGTSLTIQCQVDSQVTMMFWYRQQPGQSLTLIATANQGSEATYESGFVIDKFPISRPNLTFSTLTVSNMSPEDSSIYLCSVVAGEKLFFGSGTQLSVL.

The V call is TRBV27, the J call TRBJ2-7; 7 nucleotides match TRBD1. This CDR3 has 14 amino acids. Germline V lookup: CDR1 MNHEY, CDR2 SMNVEV (reference sequence). V shed 5 bases and J 5 bases; nucleotides not matched to a gene: 9. The CDR3 region is CASSPSTGMDEQYF. The CDR3 nucleotides are TGTGCCAGCAGTCCATCGACAGGGATGGACGAGCAGTACTTC.

The rearrangement joins TRBV13 to TRBJ2-1; TRBD1 aligns across 8 bases. Germline lookup yields CDR1 PRHDT and CDR2 FYEKMQ (reference sequence). This CDR3 region has 16 residues. The V gene end was trimmed by 3 bases and the J gene end by 5 bases; junction bases not matched to a gene: 9. The CDR3 DNA reads as TGTGCCAGCAGCTTGTCAGGACAGGGTGGCCACAATGAGCAGTTCTTC. It codes for CASSLSGQGGHNEQFF.

The chain uses TRBV7-6 and TRBJ1-6; 7 nucleotides line up with TRBD1. The CDR3 sequence is 17 residues long. Germline V CDR1 and CDR2: SGHVS, FNYEAQ. Germline trimming cut 5 bases from V and 4 bases from J; bases unmatched to any gene: 11. The CDR3 is CASSLRQGRGYNSPLHF. CDR3 sequence (DNA): TGTGCCAGCAGCCTACGACAAGGCAGGGGGTATAATTCACCCCTCCACTTT.

This chain uses TRBV10-2 with TRBJ2-1, with a tentative D call TRBD2 (6 bases). Germline assignment: CDR1 WSHSY and CDR2 SAAADI. The CDR3 length is 16 residues. V was pared by 4 bases and J by 8 bases, with 21 bases between. The DNA for the CDR3 is TGCGCCAGCAGTGGGCCGGGGGTAATAGGAATCGATGAGCAGTTCTTC. This encodes CASSGPGVIGIDEQFF.

V and J are TRBV4-1 and TRBJ1-2; TRBD1 is a possible D gene (5 bases). Germline V CDR1 and CDR2: MGHRA, YSYEKL. The length of the CDR3 is 13 residues. V was clipped by 4 bases and J by 6 bases, with 12 bases between them. The CDR3 region has the DNA TGCGCCAGCAGCCTAAGGGGCGCCCATGGCTACACCTTC. It specifies CASSLRGAHGYTF.

The CDR3 is CASGAGWTTYEQFF. CDR3 nucleotide sequence: TGTGCCAGCGGAGCGGGGTGGACTACCTATGAGCAGTTCTTC. This chain links TRBV27 with TRBJ2-1, with TRBD2 matching 7 bases. V was clipped by 8 bases and J by 8 bases; unmatched bases: 12. Germline V gene data show CDR1 as MNHEY and CDR2 as SMNVEV (reference sequence). CDR3 length: 14 residues.

This chain joins TRBV4-1 and TRBJ2-1; a possible D gene is TRBD1 (6 bases). Germline V gene lookup returns CDR1 MGHRA and CDR2 YSYEKL. V lost 0 bases and J 10 bases, leaving 16 bases between the germline ends. CDR3 length: 15 amino acids. The CDR3 DNA reads as TGCGCCAGCAGCCAAGATGTGGGGGCGGCAGGGGAGCAGTTCTTC. Its protein product is CASSQDVGAAGEQFF.

The chain combines TRBV27 with TRBJ1-1; D not certain. The CDR3 consists of 13 residues. The V and J ends lost 3 bases and 1 base respectively, with 6 bases between them. CDR1 and CDR2 from the germline V gene are MNHEY and SMNVEV (reference sequence). The CDR3 reads CASSFWANTEAFF. As DNA, the CDR3 is TGTGCCAGCAGTTTTTGGGCGAACACTGAAGCTTTCTTT.

The V call is TRBV18, the J call TRBJ1-2; the match to TRBD1 covers 7 bases. The J segment lost 5 bases and the V segment lost 3 bases, leaving 3 bases of the junction unmatched. The CDR3 extends over 13 amino acids. Looked up from germline, CDR1 is KGHSH and CDR2 is LQKENI. CDR3 in amino acids: CASSPGTAYGYTF. CDR3 sequence (DNA): TGTGCCAGCTCACCCGGGACAGCTTATGGCTACACCTTC.

V and J are TRBV5-1 and TRBJ2-6; D uncertain. V was pared by 7 bases and J by 4 bases, with 9 bases between. The V gene's germline CDR1 is SGHRS and CDR2 YFSETQ. The CDR3 is made up of 13 amino acids. CDR3 amino acids: CASGELGANVLTF. CDR3 coding DNA: TGCGCCAGCGGAGAATTGGGGGCCAACGTCCTGACTTTC.

This chain joins TRBV28 and TRBJ1-1; D is ambiguous. Trimming removed 7 bases at V and 2 bases at J, with 14 bases between. The germline CDR1 and CDR2 sequences are MDHEN and SYDVKM. The CDR3 is made up of 14 amino acids. CDR3 protein: CASTGVGHNTEAFF. CDR3 sequence (DNA): TGTGCCAGCACCGGGGTCGGGCACAACACTGAAGCTTTCTTT.

The sample holds one count of this clone. The chain couples TRBV6-5 to TRBJ2-5; the D is unclear. Germline values: CDR1 MNHEY, CDR2 SVGAGI. V lost 5 bases and J 13 bases, leaving 14 bases between the germline ends. This CDR3 spans 11 amino acids. CDR3 nucleotide sequence: TGTGCCAGCAGTGGCAACAGTGAGTGGTACTTC. This gives the protein CASSGNSEWYF.

CDR3 region: CASSLSGTGYGYTF. The DNA for the CDR3 is TGTGCCAGCAGCCTTTCCGGGACAGGATATGGCTACACCTTC. The J gene is TRBJ1-2, the V gene TRBV11-2; TRBD1 agrees at 8 bases. Germline lookup yields CDR1 SGHAT and CDR2 FQNNGV. The CDR3 consists of 14 residues. J lost 5 bases, V lost 5 bases, and 7 bases had no gene match.

J is TRBJ2-1 and V is TRBV7-3, with TRBD2 identical over 7 bases. Germline CDR1 and CDR2: SGHTA and FQGTGA. V was clipped by 6 bases and J by 12 bases; unmatched bases: 11. This CDR3 region has 13 residues. The CDR3 sequence: CASRRTSDSPQFF. CDR3 DNA: TGTGCCAGCAGACGAACTAGCGACTCCCCGCAGTTCTTC. The variable domain in full, with the rest retrieved from reference TRBV7-3 and TRBJ2-1, is GAGVSQTPSNKVTEKGKYVELRCDPISGHTALYWYRQSLGQGPEFLIYFQGTGAADDSGLPNDRFFAVRPEGSVSTLKIQRTERGDSAVYLCASRRTSDSPQFFGPGTRLTVL.

The chain employs TRBV7-3 and TRBJ2-7, with 8 bases lining up with TRBD1. The CDR3 extends over 12 amino acids. The germline V gene encodes CDR1 SGHTA and CDR2 FQGTGA. The V gene end was trimmed by 5 bases and the J gene end by 8 bases; junction bases not matched to a gene: 5. The CDR3 sequence is CASSLGQGQQYF. CDR3 in DNA: TGTGCCAGCAGCCTAGGACAGGGTCAGCAGTACTTC.

The chain recombines TRBV25-1 with TRBJ1-2, with TRBD1 matching 11 bases. The CDR3 is 15 residues long. The V and J ends lost 5 bases and 8 bases, in that order; junction bases with no gene match: 10. Germline assignment: CDR1 MGHDK and CDR2 SYGVNS. CDR3 in amino acids: CASSFPGTGGRGYTF. CDR3 bases: TGTGCCAGCAGTTTCCCCGGGACAGGGGGTAGAGGCTACACCTTC.

This clone has only a few counts. The V gene is TRBV7-3, the J gene TRBJ1-1; TRBD1 matches 12 bases. This CDR3 is 13 amino acids long. Germline lookup yields CDR1 SGHTA and CDR2 FQGTGA. V was clipped by 5 bases and J by 8 bases; unmatched bases: 3. The CDR3 spells CASSLGTGGEAFF. CDR3 DNA: TGTGCCAGCAGCCTAGGGACAGGGGGCGAAGCTTTCTTT.

The chain joins TRBV4-3 to TRBJ1-5; 7 positions match TRBD1. CDR3 length: 14 amino acids. The ends lost 3 bases at V and 3 bases at J; junction bases unmatched: 2. Germline values: CDR1 LGHNA, CDR2 YSLEER. CDR3 protein: CASSQGQNNQPQHF. Written as DNA, the CDR3 is TGCGCCAGCAGCCAGGGACAGAACAATCAGCCCCAGCATTTT.

Only one count was recorded for this clone. The V gene is TRBV28, the J gene TRBJ1-1; 9 positions agree with TRBD1. Germline loops: CDR1 MDHEN, CDR2 SYDVKM. The V gene end was trimmed by 3 bases and the J gene end by 6 bases; junction bases not matched to a gene: 8. CDR3 length: 15 amino acids. This CDR3 reads CASSFRGTGIAEAFF. The DNA for the CDR3 is TGTGCCAGCAGTTTCCGTGGGACAGGGATCGCTGAAGCTTTCTTT.

This rearrangement joins TRBV15 to TRBJ2-1, with 10 bases aligning to TRBD2. CDR1 LNHNV and CDR2 YYDKDF come from the germline V gene (reference sequence). Trimming cost V 5 bases and J 8 bases; bases outside gene matches: 6. This CDR3 has 14 amino acids. This chain's CDR3 is CATSLAGARDEQFF. The CDR3 DNA is TGTGCCACCAGCCTAGCGGGGGCCAGGGATGAGCAGTTCTTC.

V is TRBV18 and J is TRBJ2-7; no reliable D call. The CDR3 sequence is 13 residues long. Trimming pared 1 base from V and 0 bases from J, leaving 4 bases between. In germline, CDR1 is KGHSH, CDR2 LQKENI. The CDR3 DNA reads TGTGCCAGCTCACCACGGAGCTCCTACGAGCAGTACTTC. Translating it yields CASSPRSSYEQYF.

This clone was found once. The chain links TRBV5-1 to TRBJ2-3; perhaps TRBD1 as D (6 bases). CDR3 length equals 16 residues. Germline V gene sequence: CDR1 SGHRS, CDR2 YFSETQ. The V and J ends lost 0 bases and 2 bases respectively, with 13 bases between them. Here the CDR3 reads CASSLAATGSTDTQYF. In nucleotides, the CDR3 is TGCGCCAGCAGCTTGGCGGCGACAGGCTCCACAGATACGCAGTATTTT. Drawing the rest from reference TRBV5-1 and TRBJ2-3, the complete variable domain is KAGVTQTPRYLIKTRGQQVTLSCSPISGHRSVSWYQQTPGQGLQFLFEYFSETQRNKGNFPGRFSGRQFSNSRSEMNVSTLELGDSALYLCASSLAATGSTDTQYFGPGTRLTVL.

This rearrangement joins TRBV7-9 to TRBJ1-4; D unclear. V lost 4 bases and J lost 4, with 7 bases in between. CDR1 and CDR2 from the germline V gene are SEHNR and FQNEAQ (reference sequence). This CDR3 region has 13 residues. CDR3 nucleotides: TGTGCCAGCAGCTACAGCGGTAATGAAAAACTGTTTTTT. Its protein product is CASSYSGNEKLFF.

V is TRBV21-1 and J is TRBJ2-6; the tabulated D call, TRBD1, remains unverified against the DNA. TRBV21-1 is labeled a pseudogene. The CDR3 has 16 residues. CDR3 sequence: CATPGQRNSGANVLTF. CDR3 nucleotides: TGTGCCACCCCGGGACAGCGCAATTCTGGGGCCAACGTCCTGACTTTC.